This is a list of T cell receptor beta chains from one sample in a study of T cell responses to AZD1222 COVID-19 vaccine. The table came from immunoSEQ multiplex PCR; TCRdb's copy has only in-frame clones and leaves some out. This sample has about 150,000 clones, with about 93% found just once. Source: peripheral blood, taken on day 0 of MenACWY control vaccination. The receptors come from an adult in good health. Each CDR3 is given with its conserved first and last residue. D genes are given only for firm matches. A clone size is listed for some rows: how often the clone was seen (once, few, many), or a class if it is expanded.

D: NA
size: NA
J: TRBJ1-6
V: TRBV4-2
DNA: TGTGCCAGCAGCCAAGATCCTGTCCCAAATTCACCCCTCCACTTT
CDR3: CASSQDPVPNSPLHF

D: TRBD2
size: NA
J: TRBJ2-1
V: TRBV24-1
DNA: TGTGCCACCAGTGATTCAACTAGCGGGAGCCCTCATGAGCAGTTCTTC
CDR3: CATSDSTSGSPHEQFF

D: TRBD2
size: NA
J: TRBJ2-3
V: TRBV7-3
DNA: TGTGCCAGCAGTCGGACTAGCGGGGGGGCAGATACGCAGTATTTT
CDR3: CASSRTSGGADTQYF

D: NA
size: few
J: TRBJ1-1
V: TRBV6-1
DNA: TGTGCCAGCAGTGAAGGGCCCACTGAAGCTTTCTTT
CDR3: CASSEGPTEAFF

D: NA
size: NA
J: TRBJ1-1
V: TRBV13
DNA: TGTGCCAGCAGCTTAGGGCACCTGAACACTGAAGCTTTCTTT
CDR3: CASSLGHLNTEAFF

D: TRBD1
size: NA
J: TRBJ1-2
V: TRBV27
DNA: TGTGCCAGCAGTTTGGGGGGACAGGGAAACTATGGCTACACCTTC
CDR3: CASSLGGQGNYGYTF

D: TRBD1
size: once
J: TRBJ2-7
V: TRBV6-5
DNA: TGTGCCAGCAGCCAAACCGGGACAGGGTACCACGAGCAGTACTTC
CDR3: CASSQTGTGYHEQYF

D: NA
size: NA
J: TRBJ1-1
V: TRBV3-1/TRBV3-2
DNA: TGTGCCAGCAGCCGATCAATGGGCACTGAAGCTTTCTTT
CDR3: CASSRSMGTEAFF

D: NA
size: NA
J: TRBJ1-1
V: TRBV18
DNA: TGTGCCAGCTCACCAGTGTCGGGCAGCACTGAAGCTTTCTTT
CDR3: CASSPVSGSTEAFF

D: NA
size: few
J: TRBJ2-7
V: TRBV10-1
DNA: TGCGCCAGCAGCGACTTGTACGAGCAGTACTTC
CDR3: CASSDLYEQYF

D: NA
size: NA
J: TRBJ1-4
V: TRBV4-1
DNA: TGCGCCAGCAGGAGGATCACTAATGAAAAACTGTTTTTT
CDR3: CASRRITNEKLFF

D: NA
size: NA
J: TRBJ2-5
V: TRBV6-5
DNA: TGTGCCAGCAGTACGCAGGGTGGACAAGAGACCCAGTACTTC
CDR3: CASSTQGGQETQYF

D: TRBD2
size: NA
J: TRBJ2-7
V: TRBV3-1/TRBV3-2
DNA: TGTGCCAGCAGCCAGGGGACTAGCGGGATATACGAGCAGTACTTC
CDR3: CASSQGTSGIYEQYF

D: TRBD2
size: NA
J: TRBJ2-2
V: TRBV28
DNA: TGTGCCAGCAGGAAACTAGCGGGAGGCCTAAAAACCGGGGAGCTGTTTTTT
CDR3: CASRKLAGGLKTGELFF

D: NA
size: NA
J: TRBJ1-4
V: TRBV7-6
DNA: TGTGCCAGCAGCCCGGGTCTTGGCGAAAAACTGTTTTTT
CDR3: CASSPGLGEKLFF

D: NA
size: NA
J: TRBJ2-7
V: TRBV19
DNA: TGTGCCAGTAGTAGGACTCGATCCTCCTACGAGCAGTACTTC
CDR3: CASSRTRSSYEQYF

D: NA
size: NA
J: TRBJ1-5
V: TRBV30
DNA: TGTGCCTGGAGTGTAATAGAGGGGCAGCCCCAGCATTTT
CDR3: CAWSVIEGQPQHF

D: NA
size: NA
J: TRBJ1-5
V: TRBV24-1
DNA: TGTGCCACCAGTGATAACAGAAATCAGCCCCAGCATTTT
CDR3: CATSDNRNQPQHF

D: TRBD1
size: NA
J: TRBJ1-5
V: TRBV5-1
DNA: TGCGCCAGCAGCCTACAGGGGGCAGGGAATCAGCCCCAGCATTTT
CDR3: CASSLQGAGNQPQHF

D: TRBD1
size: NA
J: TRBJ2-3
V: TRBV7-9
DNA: TGTGCCAGCAGCTTAGCCCCCGGGACAGGGTCCACAGATACGCAGTATTTT
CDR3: CASSLAPGTGSTDTQYF

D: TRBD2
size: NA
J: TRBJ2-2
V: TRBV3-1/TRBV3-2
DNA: TGTGCCAGCAGCCAGGTCGGGCTAGCGGGGGCCCCTTGGGCCGGGGAGCTGTTTTTT
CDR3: CASSQVGLAGAPWAGELFF

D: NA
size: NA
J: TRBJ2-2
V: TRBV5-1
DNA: TGCGCCAGCAGCGCCGGGACGGCGAACACCGGGGAGCTGTTTTTT
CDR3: CASSAGTANTGELFF

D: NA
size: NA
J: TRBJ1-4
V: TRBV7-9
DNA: TGTGCCAGCAGCTTATCGTCGGGGCATAATGAAAAACTGTTTTTT
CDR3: CASSLSSGHNEKLFF

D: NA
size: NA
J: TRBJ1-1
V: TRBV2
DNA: TGTGCCAGCAAGGAGGGCTACATGAACACTGAAGCTTTCTTT
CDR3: CASKEGYMNTEAFF

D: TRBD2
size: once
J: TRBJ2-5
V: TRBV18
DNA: TGTGCCAGCTCATTGAGCGGGAGGGAGACCCAGTACTTC
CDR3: CASSLSGRETQYF

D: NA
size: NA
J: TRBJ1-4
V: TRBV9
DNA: TGTGCCAGCAGCGGCCCACCGGGACATCTTTTAACTAATGAAAAACTGTTTTTT
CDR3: CASSGPPGHLLTNEKLFF

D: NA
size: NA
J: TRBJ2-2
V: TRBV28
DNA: TGTGCCAGCAGTTTATCAATAGGGGTTGGGGAGCTGTTTTTT
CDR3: CASSLSIGVGELFF

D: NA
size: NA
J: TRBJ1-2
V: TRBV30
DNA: TGTGCCTGGATCCCGCCCGGGGACTGGAAAAGTACCTTC
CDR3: CAWIPPGDWKSTF

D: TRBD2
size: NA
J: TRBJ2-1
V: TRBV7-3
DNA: TGTGCCAGCAGCTTAATAGGGACTAGCGGGGAATTCACCTACAATGAGCAGTTCTTC
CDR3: CASSLIGTSGEFTYNEQFF

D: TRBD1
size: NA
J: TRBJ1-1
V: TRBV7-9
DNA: TGTGCCAGCAGCCACCGGGACAGGAACACTGAAGCTTTCTTT
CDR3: CASSHRDRNTEAFF

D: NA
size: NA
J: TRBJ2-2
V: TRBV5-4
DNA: TGTGCCAGCAGCTTCGGAGGGAGTTTCACCGGGGAGCTGTTTTTT
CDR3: CASSFGGSFTGELFF

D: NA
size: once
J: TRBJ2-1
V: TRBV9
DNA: TGTGCCAGCAGCGTAGACAGGAACTCCTACAATGAGCAGTTCTTC
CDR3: CASSVDRNSYNEQFF

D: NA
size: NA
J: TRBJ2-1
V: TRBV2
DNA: TGTGCCAGCAGGCGGGTGGGAACCTACAATGAGCAGTTCTTC
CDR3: CASRRVGTYNEQFF

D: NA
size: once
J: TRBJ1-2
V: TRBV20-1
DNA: TGCAGTGCTAGTAAATGGGGGCTTAGGGGCTACACCTTC
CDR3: CSASKWGLRGYTF

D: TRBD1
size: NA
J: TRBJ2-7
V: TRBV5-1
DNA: TGCGCCAGCAGCTTACAGGGGGCCAGCTCCTACGAGCAGTACTTC
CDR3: CASSLQGASSYEQYF

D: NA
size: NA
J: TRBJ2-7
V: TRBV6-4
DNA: TGTGCCAGCAGTGACTGGGGGAGGCGCGACGAGCAGTACTTC
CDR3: CASSDWGRRDEQYF